This T cell receptor (beta chain) stems from a study of cytomegalovirus exposure and HLA in healthy donors. The study, taken as a whole, reports: According to a later analysis, most TCR beta chains associated with CMV appeared HLA-restricted. Later findings reportedly placed an Asian-associated ancestry cluster below the approximately 670-donor mean for N-insertions.

J was trimmed by 4 bases and V by 0 bases; bases with no gene match: 10. The CDR3 runs 17 residues. The germline V gene has CDR1 SGHRS and CDR2 YFSETQ. In regard to this clone: Its antigen is undetermined.

Primers included in the PCR were 60 Vbeta and 13 Jbeta primers. Profiled with immunoSEQ multiplex PCR; TCRdb holds only in-frame clones, not every one. This sample carries 200,000 to 300,000 clones, around 81% of them seen once, and the ten largest clones take around 8.6%. Sequencing input: PBMCs. The chain uses TRBV5-1 and TRBJ2-1; 7 bases align to TRBD1. This sequence originates from a woman aged 55-69 years in good health and CMV-seropositive. This CDR3 is CASSLVTLDREYNEQFF. As DNA, the CDR3 is TGCGCCAGCAGCTTGGTAACCCTCGACAGGGAATACAATGAGCAGTTCTTC.